This TCR beta chain was obtained from a study of T cell repertoires in cytomegalovirus infection. Study-level information: Indications of both CMV infection and matching HLA type were provided by public TCR beta signatures. Findings of the study overall: In two of eight donors, the top clonotype was HLA-C-restricted CMV-specific.

This clonotype has only one observation. Antigen unknown. Likely a read error: the CDR3 ends without its conserved phenylalanine or tryptophan. No DNA is shown, since the ends of the CDR3 on it are uncertain; the CDR3 is the one TCRdb lists. Germline-derived CDR1 and CDR2 are ENHRY and SYGVKD. The CDR3 adds up to 12 amino acids, both ends counted. A single record per CDR3 protein comes from TCRdb applying MiXCR to the reads. The table records over 250,000 distinct CDR3 sequences, roughly 25% of them present only once. Material: PBMCs. The receptor's source is a human donor in good health (CMV status not recorded). Some clones in this sample may be carry-over from other donors' samples. The rearrangement uses TRBV10-3 and TRBJ1-2; the table's D call of TRBD1 was not tested on the DNA. The CDR3 loop reads CAISESDGPAYI.